The present TCR beta chain was sequenced within a study of blood T cell repertoires in COVID-19. For the study at large: In each case, the material was cDNA or gDNA derived from T cells, B-cell-depleted T cells, or PBMCs.

The germline V gene has CDR1 SNHLY and CDR2 FYNNEI. CDR3 length: 14 amino acids. V shed 7 bases and J shed 2 bases, with 9 bases lying between them. This clone was observed a few times. Sequenced by immunoSEQ multiplex PCR; TCRdb stores in-frame clones only, minus some. The table records under 100,000 clones, over 80% of them present only once. The chain links TRBV2 to TRBJ1-6; D unresolved. The receptor was isolated from a man aged 45-60 years with acute or convalescent COVID-19. Input material: peripheral blood. CDR3 sequence: CASTGEAYNSPLHF. CDR3 sequence (DNA): TGTGCCAGCACCGGGGAGGCCTATAATTCACCCCTCCACTTT.